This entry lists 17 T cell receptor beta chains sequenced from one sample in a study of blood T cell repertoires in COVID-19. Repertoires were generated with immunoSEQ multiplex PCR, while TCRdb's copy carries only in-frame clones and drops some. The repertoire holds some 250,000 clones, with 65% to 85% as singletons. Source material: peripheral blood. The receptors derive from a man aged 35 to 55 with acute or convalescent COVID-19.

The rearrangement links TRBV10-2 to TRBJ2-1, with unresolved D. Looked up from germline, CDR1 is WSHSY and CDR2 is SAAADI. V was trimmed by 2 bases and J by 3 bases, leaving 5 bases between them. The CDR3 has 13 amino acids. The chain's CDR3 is CASSEPGYNEQFF. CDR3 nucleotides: TGCGCCAGCAGTGAGCCCGGCTACAATGAGCAGTTCTTC.

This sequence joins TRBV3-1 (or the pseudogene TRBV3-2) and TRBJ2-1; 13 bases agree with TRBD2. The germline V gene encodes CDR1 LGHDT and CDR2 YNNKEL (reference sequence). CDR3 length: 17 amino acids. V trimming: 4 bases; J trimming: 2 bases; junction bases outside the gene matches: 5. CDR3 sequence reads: CASSRTSGSVTYNEQFF. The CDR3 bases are TGTGCCAGCAGCCGGACTAGCGGGAGTGTTACCTACAATGAGCAGTTCTTC.

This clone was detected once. CDR3 sequence reads: CASSHSGSGNTIYF. The DNA for the CDR3 is TGTGCCAGCAGCCATAGTGGCTCTGGAAACACCATATATTTT. This chain joins TRBV3-1 (or the pseudogene TRBV3-2) and TRBJ1-3; D is unclear. The CDR3 is 14 amino acids. V was shortened by 3 bases and J by 0 bases, with 6 bases between the two germline ends. Germline values: CDR1 LGHDT, CDR2 YNNKEL (reference sequence).

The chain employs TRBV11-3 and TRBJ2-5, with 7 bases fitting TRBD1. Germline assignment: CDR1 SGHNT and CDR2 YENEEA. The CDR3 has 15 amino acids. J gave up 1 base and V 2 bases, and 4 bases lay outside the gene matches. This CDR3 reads CASSLTGDPQETQYF. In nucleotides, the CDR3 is TGTGCCAGCAGCTTAACAGGGGACCCCCAAGAGACCCAGTACTTC.

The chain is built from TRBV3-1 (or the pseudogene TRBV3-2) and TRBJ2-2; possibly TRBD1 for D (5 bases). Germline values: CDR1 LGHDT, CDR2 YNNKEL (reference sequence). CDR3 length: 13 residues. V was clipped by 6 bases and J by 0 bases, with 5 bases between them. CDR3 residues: CASRQANTGELFF. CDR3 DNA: TGTGCCAGCAGACAGGCGAACACCGGGGAGCTGTTTTTT.

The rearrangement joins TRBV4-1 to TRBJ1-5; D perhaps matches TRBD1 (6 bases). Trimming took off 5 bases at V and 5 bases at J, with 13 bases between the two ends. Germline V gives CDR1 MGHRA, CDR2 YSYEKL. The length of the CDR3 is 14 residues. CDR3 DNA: TGCGCCAGCAGCTACCGGGACACCGATCAGCCCCAGCATTTT. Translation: CASSYRDTDQPQHF.

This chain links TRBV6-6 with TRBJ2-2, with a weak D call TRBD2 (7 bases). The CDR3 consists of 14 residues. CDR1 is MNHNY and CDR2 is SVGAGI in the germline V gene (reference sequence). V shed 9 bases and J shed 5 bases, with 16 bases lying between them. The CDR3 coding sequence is TGTGCCAGTAGGGGGAGGGCCGGTACCGGGGAGCTGTTTTTT. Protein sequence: CASRGRAGTGELFF.

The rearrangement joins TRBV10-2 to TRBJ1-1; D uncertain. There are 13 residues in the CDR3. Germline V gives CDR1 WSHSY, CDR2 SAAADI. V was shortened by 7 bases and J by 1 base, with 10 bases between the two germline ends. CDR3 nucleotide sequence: TGCGCCAGCAAGGCGGGAGGGAACACTGAAGCTTTCTTT. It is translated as CASKAGGNTEAFF.

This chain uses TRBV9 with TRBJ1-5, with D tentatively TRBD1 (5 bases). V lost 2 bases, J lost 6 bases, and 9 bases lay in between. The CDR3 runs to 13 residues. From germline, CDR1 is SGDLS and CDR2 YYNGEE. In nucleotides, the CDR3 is TGTGCCAGCAGCGTTCAGGGAACTCAGCCCCAGCATTTT. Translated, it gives CASSVQGTQPQHF.

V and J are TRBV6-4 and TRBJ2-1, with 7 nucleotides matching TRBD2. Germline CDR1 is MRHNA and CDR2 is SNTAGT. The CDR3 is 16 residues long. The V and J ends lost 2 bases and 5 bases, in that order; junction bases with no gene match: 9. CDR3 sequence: CASSDRGRGRDNEQFF. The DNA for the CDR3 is TGTGCCAGCAGTGACCGAGGACGAGGGAGGGACAATGAGCAGTTCTTC.

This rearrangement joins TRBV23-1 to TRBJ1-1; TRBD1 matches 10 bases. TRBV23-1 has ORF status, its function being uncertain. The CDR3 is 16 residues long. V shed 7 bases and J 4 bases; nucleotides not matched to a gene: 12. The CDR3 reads CASTPTGGALGTEAFF. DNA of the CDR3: TGCGCCAGCACCCCGACAGGGGGCGCATTAGGCACTGAAGCTTTCTTT.

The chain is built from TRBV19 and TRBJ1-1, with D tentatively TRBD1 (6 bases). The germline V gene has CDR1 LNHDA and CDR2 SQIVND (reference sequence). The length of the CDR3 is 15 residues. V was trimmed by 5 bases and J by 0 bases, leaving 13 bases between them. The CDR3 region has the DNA TGTGCCAGTAGTTATGGGACATCCGTGAACACTGAAGCTTTCTTT. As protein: CASSYGTSVNTEAFF.

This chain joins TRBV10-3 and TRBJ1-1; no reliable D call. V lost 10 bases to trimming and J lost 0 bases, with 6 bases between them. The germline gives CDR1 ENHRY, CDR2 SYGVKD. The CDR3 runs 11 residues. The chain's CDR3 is CATGMNTEAFF. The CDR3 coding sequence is TGTGCCACGGGGATGAACACTGAAGCTTTCTTT.

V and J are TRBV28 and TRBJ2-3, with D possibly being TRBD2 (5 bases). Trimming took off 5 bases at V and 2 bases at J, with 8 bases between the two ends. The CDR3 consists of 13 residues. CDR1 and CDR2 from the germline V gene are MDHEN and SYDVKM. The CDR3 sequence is CASSPGSTDTQYF. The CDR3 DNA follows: TGTGCCAGCAGTCCGGGATCCACAGATACGCAGTATTTT.

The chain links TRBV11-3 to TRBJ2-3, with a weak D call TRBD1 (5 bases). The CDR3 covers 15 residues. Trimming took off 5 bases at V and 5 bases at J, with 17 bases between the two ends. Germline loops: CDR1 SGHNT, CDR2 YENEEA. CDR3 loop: CASSHGHKDRDTQYF. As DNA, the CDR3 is TGTGCCAGCAGCCACGGACACAAGGACCGAGATACGCAGTATTTT.

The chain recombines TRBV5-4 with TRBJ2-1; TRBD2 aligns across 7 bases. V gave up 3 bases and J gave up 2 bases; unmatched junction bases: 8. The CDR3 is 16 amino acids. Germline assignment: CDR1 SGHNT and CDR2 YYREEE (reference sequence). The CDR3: CASSSQTSSPYNEQFF. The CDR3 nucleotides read TGTGCCAGCAGCTCCCAGACTAGCAGTCCCTACAATGAGCAGTTCTTC.

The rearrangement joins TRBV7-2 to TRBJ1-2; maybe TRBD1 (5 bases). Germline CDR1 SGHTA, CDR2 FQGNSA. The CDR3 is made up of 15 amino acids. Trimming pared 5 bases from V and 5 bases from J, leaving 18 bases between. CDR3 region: CASSLSSGLGYGYTF. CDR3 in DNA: TGTGCCAGCAGCCTGAGCTCAGGGTTGGGGTATGGCTACACCTTC.